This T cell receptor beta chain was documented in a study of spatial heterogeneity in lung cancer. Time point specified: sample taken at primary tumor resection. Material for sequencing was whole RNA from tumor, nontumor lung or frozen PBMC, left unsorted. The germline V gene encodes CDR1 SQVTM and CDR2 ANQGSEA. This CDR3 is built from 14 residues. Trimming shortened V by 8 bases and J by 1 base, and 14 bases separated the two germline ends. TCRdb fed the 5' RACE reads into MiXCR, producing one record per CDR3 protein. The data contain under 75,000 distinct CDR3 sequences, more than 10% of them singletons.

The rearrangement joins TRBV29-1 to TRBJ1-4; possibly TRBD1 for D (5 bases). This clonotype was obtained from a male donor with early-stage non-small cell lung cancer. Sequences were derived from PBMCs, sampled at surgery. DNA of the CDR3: TGCAGCATCCGGGACCCATTAACTAATGAAAAACTGTTTTTT. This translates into CSIRDPLTNEKLFF.